The 26 T cell receptor beta chains in this list originate from one sample, sequenced in a study of control samples from healthy donors and cancer patients. Profiled with immunoSEQ multiplex PCR; TCRdb holds only in-frame clones, not every one. The sample has over 150,000 clones, around 96% seen once. The sequenced material came from blood. These receptor sequences come from a man aged 35 to 55 in good health.

V is TRBV1 and J is TRBJ1-2. TRBV1 is a listed pseudogene. The CDR3 extends over 13 amino acids. The CDR3 spells CTSSPPLNYGYTF. CDR3 nucleotide sequence: TGCACCAGCAGCCCCCCCCTTAACTATGGCTACACCTTC.

The chain joins TRBV28 to TRBJ2-4; 7 bases agree with TRBD2. The CDR3 runs 15 residues. The V segment lost 6 bases and the J segment 1 base; nucleotides outside the gene matches: 6. Looked up from germline, CDR1 is MDHEN and CDR2 is SYDVKM. CDR3 sequence reads: CASSSAGGAKNIQYF. CDR3 sequence (DNA): TGTGCCAGCAGCTCCGCCGGGGGGGCCAAAAACATTCAGTACTTC.

V usage is TRBV11-2 and J usage is TRBJ2-7, with D tentatively TRBD1 or TRBD2 (5 bases each). From germline, CDR1 is SGHAT and CDR2 FQNNGV. Trimming stripped 5 bases from V and 7 bases from J, with 18 bases between. The CDR3 covers 14 residues. The CDR3 DNA reads as TGTGCCAGCAGCATAACCGGGACCTCCTGGGAGCAGTACTTC. Translation gives CASSITGTSWEQYF.

This clone was observed a single time. The CDR3 region is CASSDVMNTEAFF. The CDR3 coding sequence is TGCGCCAGCAGCGATGTTATGAACACTGAAGCTTTCTTT. The V gene is TRBV10-2, the J gene TRBJ1-1; D gene uncertain. The germline CDR1 and CDR2 sequences are WSHSY and SAAADI. This CDR3 has 13 amino acids. The germline V and J ends were trimmed by 6 bases and 0 bases, with 8 bases remaining between them.

The gene calls are TRBV7-9 and TRBJ1-1, with 8 bases lining up with TRBD1. Germline CDR1 and CDR2: SEHNR and FQNEAQ (reference sequence). The V segment lost 5 bases and the J segment 5 bases; nucleotides outside the gene matches: 7. CDR3 length equals 14 residues. CDR3 protein: CASSTHRGRTEAFF. Here the CDR3 DNA reads TGTGCCAGCAGCACCCACAGGGGGAGGACTGAAGCTTTCTTT.

This chain joins TRBV9 and TRBJ1-2; TRBD1 matches 10 bases. This CDR3 comprises 15 residues. After removal of 3 bases from V and 6 bases from J, the junction contained 8 bases not matched to a gene. The germline V gene encodes CDR1 SGDLS and CDR2 YYNGEE. CDR3 sequence (DNA): TGTGCCAGCAGCGCCACCTCCGGGACAGGGGATGGCTACACCTTC. It is translated as CASSATSGTGDGYTF.

The J gene is TRBJ2-6, the V gene TRBV10-3; no firm D call. CDR1 and CDR2 from the germline V gene are ENHRY and SYGVKD. The CDR3 has 16 residues. V lost 8 bases and J lost 0, with 14 bases in between. The CDR3, as DNA: TGTGCCATCCCCTCGTCACCTCGCTCTGGGGCCAACGTCCTGACTTTC. As protein: CAIPSSPRSGANVLTF.

V gene TRBV7-6 combines with J gene TRBJ2-2; D call uncertain. The CDR3 consists of 11 residues. V lost 2 bases, J lost 5 bases, and 0 bases lay in between. Germline V gives CDR1 SGHVS, CDR2 FNYEAQ. CDR3 loop: CASSLTGELFF. CDR3 nucleotide sequence: TGTGCCAGCAGCTTAACCGGGGAGCTGTTTTTT.

The V gene is TRBV27, the J gene TRBJ1-5, with TRBD1 matching 7 bases. Germline CDR1 and CDR2: MNHEY and SMNVEV (reference sequence). The CDR3 length is 14 residues. J gave up 9 bases and V 6 bases, and 11 bases lay outside the gene matches. The CDR3 spells CASSYGQASGPQHF. DNA of the CDR3: TGTGCCAGCAGCTACGGACAGGCTTCGGGGCCCCAGCATTTT.

The V call is TRBV7-9, the J call TRBJ2-3, with TRBD2 matching 10 bases. CDR3 length: 15 residues. The germline V gene encodes CDR1 SEHNR and CDR2 FQNEAQ (reference sequence). V was pared by 5 bases and J by 5 bases, with 7 bases of the junction left unmatched. DNA for the CDR3: TGTGCCAGCAGCCATCTAGCGGGGGTTGGAGATACGCAGTATTTT. It yields the protein CASSHLAGVGDTQYF.

The genes are TRBV19 and TRBJ1-1, with 8 bases that match TRBD1. Germline values: CDR1 LNHDA, CDR2 SQIVND (reference sequence). The CDR3 spans 17 residues. V shed 7 bases and J 3 bases; nucleotides not matched to a gene: 16. CDR3 bases: TGTGCCAGTACCCCCCAGGCCCCAGGGGGCATGGACACTGAAGCTTTCTTT. Encoded protein: CASTPQAPGGMDTEAFF. Using reference TRBV19 and TRBJ1-1 for the parts outside the CDR3, the full variable domain is DGGITQSPKYLFRKEGQNVTLSCEQNLNHDAMYWYRQDPGQGLRLIYYSQIVNDFQKGDIAEGYSVSREKKESFPLTVTSAQKNPTAFYLCASTPQAPGGMDTEAFFGQGTRLTVV.

V usage is TRBV30 and J usage is TRBJ2-3; D perhaps matches TRBD2 (6 bases). The germline CDR1 and CDR2 sequences are GTSNPN and SVGIG (reference sequence). The length of the CDR3 is 12 residues. Trimming took 4 bases from V and 9 from J, leaving 14 bases between them. CDR3 sequence (DNA): TGTGCCTGGATGAAGACTAGGAGGACGCAGTATTTT. Amino acids: CAWMKTRRTQYF.

The chain carries TRBV11-2 and TRBJ2-7, with a weak D call TRBD1 (5 bases). V lost 5 bases to trimming and J lost 0 bases, with 8 bases between them. The CDR3 is 13 amino acids. Germline V gene data show CDR1 as SGHAT and CDR2 as FQNNGV. The CDR3 loop is CASSRGASYEQYF. The CDR3 DNA reads as TGTGCCAGCAGCCGTGGGGCCTCCTACGAGCAGTACTTC.

The chain joins TRBV2 to TRBJ1-3; D unclear. V lost 2 bases and J 4 bases, leaving 15 bases between the germline ends. The germline V gene has CDR1 SNHLY and CDR2 FYNNEI. CDR3 length equals 16 residues. The DNA for the CDR3 is TGTGCCAGCAGTGAAAACATTAGGGTATTAGGAAACACCATATATTTT. Encoded protein: CASSENIRVLGNTIYF.

This clone came up once. The CDR3 region has the DNA TGTGCCAGTAGCCCCCTCCGGACAGGGTATTCACCCCTCCACTTT. It is translated as CASSPLRTGYSPLHF. V is TRBV19 and J is TRBJ1-6; 8 bases map to TRBD1. V shed 6 bases and J 8 bases; nucleotides not matched to a gene: 9. The CDR3 has 15 residues. CDR1 and CDR2 from the germline V gene are LNHDA and SQIVND (reference sequence).

This chain connects TRBV18 to TRBJ1-3; D is unclear. Trimming took off 2 bases at V and 0 bases at J, with 11 bases between the two ends. The CDR3 length is 16 residues. The germline gives CDR1 KGHSH, CDR2 LQKENI. The CDR3 coding sequence is TGTGCCAGCTCACCAATAGCGATAATCTCTGGAAACACCATATATTTT. This sequence encodes CASSPIAIISGNTIYF.

The genes are TRBV30 and TRBJ1-2, with D uncertain. Trimming removed 4 bases from V and 5 bases from J, with 14 bases in between. The CDR3 has 13 residues. The V gene's germline CDR1 is GTSNPN and CDR2 SVGIG (reference sequence). This CDR3 is CAWTTRPPYGYTF. The CDR3 DNA follows: TGTGCCTGGACAACAAGGCCCCCGTATGGCTACACCTTC. Drawing the rest from reference TRBV30 and TRBJ1-2, the complete variable domain is SQTIHQWPATLVQPVGSPLSLECTVEGTSNPNLYWYRQAAGRGLQLLFYSVGIGQISSEVPQNLSASRPQDRQFILSSKKLLLSDSGFYLCAWTTRPPYGYTFGSGTRLTVV.

This chain links TRBV12-3 or TRBV12-4 with TRBJ1-3; D gene unclear. V was cut by 4 bases and J by 3 bases, with 4 bases left in between. The CDR3 runs to 12 residues. As DNA, the CDR3 is TGTGCCAGCAGTTCCGGTGGAAACACCATATATTTT. Protein sequence: CASSSGGNTIYF.

The chain recombines TRBV15 with TRBJ1-5, with unresolved D. This CDR3 has 17 amino acids. V lost 5 bases and J lost 4, with 21 bases in between. Germline-derived CDR1 and CDR2 are LNHNV and YYDKDF (reference sequence). The CDR3 coding sequence is TGTGCCACCAGCCCGTCCCGGGCTCCGGAATGGAATCAGCCCCAGCATTTT. Its protein is CATSPSRAPEWNQPQHF. The whole variable domain, filled in from reference TRBV15 and TRBJ1-5, reads DAMVIQNPRYQVTQFGKPVTLSCSQTLNHNVMYWYQQKSSQAPKLLFHYYDKDFNNEADTPDNFQSRRPNTSFCFLDIRSPGLGDTAMYLCATSPSRAPEWNQPQHFGDGTRLSIL.

This clone showed up just once. The CDR3, as DNA: TGTGCCAGTAGTATAAGAGAAAACACTGAAGCTTTCTTT. It is translated as CASSIRENTEAFF. This chain connects TRBV19 to TRBJ1-1; D gene uncertain. This CDR3 region has 13 residues. In germline, CDR1 is LNHDA, CDR2 SQIVND (reference sequence). Trimming shortened V by 2 bases and J by 2 bases, and 6 bases separated the two germline ends. The variable domain in full, with the rest retrieved from reference TRBV19 and TRBJ1-1, is DGGITQSPKYLFRKEGQNVTLSCEQNLNHDAMYWYRQDPGQGLRLIYYSQIVNDFQKGDIAEGYSVSREKKESFPLTVTSAQKNPTAFYLCASSIRENTEAFFGQGTRLTVV.

This chain joins TRBV6-2 or TRBV6-3 and TRBJ1-5; tentative D call: TRBD1 (6 bases). Trimming took 5 bases from V and 0 from J, leaving 11 bases between them. Germline V gene sequence: CDR1 MNHEY, CDR2 SVGEGT. The CDR3 sequence is 15 residues long. CDR3 protein: CASSIGQSSNQPQHF. CDR3 coding DNA: TGTGCCAGCAGTATAGGACAGAGTAGCAATCAGCCCCAGCATTTT.

The chain has TRBV7-2 and TRBJ1-1, with TRBD1 identical over 7 bases. Germline loops: CDR1 SGHTA, CDR2 FQGNSA. The ends lost 2 bases at V and 7 bases at J; junction bases unmatched: 4. The CDR3 sequence is 13 residues long. The CDR3 region has the DNA TGTGCCAGCAGCTTATATCAGGGGGGTGAAGCTTTCTTT. Its protein product is CASSLYQGGEAFF.

The table lists this clone with a few counts. CDR3: CASSVQGGLDTQYF. The CDR3 region has the DNA TGTGCCAGCAGTGTGCAGGGGGGCCTAGATACGCAGTATTTT. The chain uses TRBV6-4 and TRBJ2-3; possible D gene TRBD1, 7 bases. CDR3 length equals 14 residues. Germline V gene data show CDR1 as MRHNA and CDR2 as SNTAGT. V shed 4 bases and J shed 5 bases, with 13 bases lying between them.

V usage is TRBV27 and J usage is TRBJ1-1, with TRBD1 matching over 9 bases. The V segment lost 8 bases and the J segment 5 bases; nucleotides outside the gene matches: 12. This CDR3 is built from 15 residues. From germline, CDR1 is MNHEY and CDR2 SMNVEV (reference sequence). The DNA for the CDR3 is TGTGCCAGCGCAGGGGGACAGGGTAGGAGAACTGAAGCTTTCTTT. This encodes CASAGGQGRRTEAFF.

The genes are TRBV5-8 and TRBJ2-5; 8 nucleotides match TRBD2. J was trimmed by 9 bases and V by 2 bases; bases with no gene match: 12. The CDR3 is 15 residues long. The germline gives CDR1 SGHTS, CDR2 YDEGEE. The CDR3 is CASSLGRGAGRPQYF. CDR3 DNA: TGTGCCAGCAGCTTAGGGCGGGGGGCCGGTAGGCCCCAGTACTTC.

This chain uses TRBV29-1 with TRBJ2-7, with 11 bases fitting TRBD2. With V trimmed by 7 bases and J by 1 base, 6 bases remained unmatched. CDR1 and CDR2 from the germline V gene are SQVTM and ANQGSEA. CDR3 size: 14 residues. CDR3 sequence reads: CSALLAGGSYEQYF. The CDR3, as DNA: TGCAGCGCCCTCCTAGCGGGGGGATCCTACGAGCAGTACTTC.